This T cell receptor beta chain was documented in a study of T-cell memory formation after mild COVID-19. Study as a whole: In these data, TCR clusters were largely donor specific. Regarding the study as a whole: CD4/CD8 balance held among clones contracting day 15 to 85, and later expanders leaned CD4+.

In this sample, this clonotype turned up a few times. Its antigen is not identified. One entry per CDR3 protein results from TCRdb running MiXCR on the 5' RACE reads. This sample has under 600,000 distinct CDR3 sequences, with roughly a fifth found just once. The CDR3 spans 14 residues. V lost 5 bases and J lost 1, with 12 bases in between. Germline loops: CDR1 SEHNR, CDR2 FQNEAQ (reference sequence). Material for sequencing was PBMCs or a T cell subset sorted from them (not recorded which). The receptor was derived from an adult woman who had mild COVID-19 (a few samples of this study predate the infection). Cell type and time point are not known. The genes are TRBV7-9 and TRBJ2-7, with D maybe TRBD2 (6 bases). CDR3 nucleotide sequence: TGTGCCAGCAGCGTGGGACGGGAGTCCTACGAGCAGTACTTC. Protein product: CASSVGRESYEQYF.